This T cell receptor (beta chain) was identified in a study of blood T cell repertoires in COVID-19. For the study at large: The samples span acute and convalescent COVID-19 from the United States, Italy and Spain. PBMCs, B-cell-depleted T cells, or T cells provided the cDNA or gDNA that made up the material.

Methods used by the authors: Counts of nucleated cells, estimated from reference gene primer amplification, were obtained. The protocol was immunoSEQ multiplex PCR, while the TCRdb copy is restricted to in-frame clones and leaves out a portion. The V and J calls and the clone size are those of that table, but D and trimming were determined from the DNA. The table records some 44,000 clones, approximately 92% of them present only once. V dropped 4 bases and J dropped 5; count of bases not matched to a gene: 11. From germline, CDR1 is SGHTS and CDR2 YDEGEE. The CDR3 covers 15 residues. This clone was recorded only once.

The material sequenced was peripheral blood. This chain connects TRBV5-8 to TRBJ2-5; 7 nucleotides line up with TRBD2. This sequence was found in a human donor in a cohort sampled during active COVID-19. CDR3: CASSREGRAWETQYF. CDR3 nucleotides: TGTGCCAGCAGCAGGGAGGGCAGGGCGTGGGAGACCCAGTACTTC.